These 14 T cell receptor beta chains came from one sample sequenced in a study of cytomegalovirus exposure and HLA in healthy donors. PCR amplification relied on 60 Vbeta primers (plus 13 Jbeta primers). Method: immunoSEQ multiplex PCR; TCRdb's copy keeps in-frame clones and lacks some. The profile shows 95,000 to 150,000 clones, under 80% of them singletons. Sequences were obtained from PBMCs. The receptors originated from a man aged 55 to 69 in good health and CMV-seropositive.

The chain has TRBV2 and TRBJ1-2; 8 bases are a match to TRBD1. Trimming cost V 3 bases and J 4 bases; bases outside gene matches: 10. The CDR3 is 16 amino acids. Germline V CDR1 and CDR2: SNHLY, FYNNEI. In nucleotides, the CDR3 is TGTGCCAGCAGTGACCGGGACAGGAGAATTCCCTATGGCTACACCTTC. Amino acids: CASSDRDRRIPYGYTF.

The chain employs TRBV27 and TRBJ2-3; TRBD1 matches 9 bases. CDR3 size: 20 residues. Germline values: CDR1 MNHEY, CDR2 SMNVEV (reference sequence). V trimming: 6 bases; J trimming: 3 bases; junction bases outside the gene matches: 22. CDR3 in amino acids: CASSIYLTGGPYDRTDTQYF. DNA of the CDR3: TGTGCCAGCAGCATATACCTAACAGGGGGCCCATACGATAGGACAGATACGCAGTATTTT.

The chain uses TRBV30 and TRBJ1-5, with D possibly matching TRBD1 (6 bases). The germline CDR1 and CDR2 sequences are GTSNPN and SVGIG (reference sequence). Trimming removed 4 bases from V and 1 base from J, with 14 bases in between. This CDR3 region has 15 residues. CDR3 in amino acids: CAWNKGERSNQPQHF. The CDR3 nucleotides read TGTGCCTGGAATAAGGGGGAACGGAGCAATCAGCCCCAGCATTTT.

The chain employs TRBV7-9 and TRBJ1-1, with 8 nucleotides matching TRBD1. The CDR3 has 15 residues. The germline gives CDR1 SEHNR, CDR2 FQNEAQ (reference sequence). Trimming removed 1 base from V and 1 base from J; junction bases left unmatched: 2. The DNA for the CDR3 is TGTGCCAGCAGCTTAGGTACAGGGGGGAACACTGAAGCTTTCTTT. It translates to CASSLGTGGNTEAFF.

The chain couples TRBV4-1 to TRBJ1-5, with D perhaps matching TRBD1 (6 bases). There are 15 residues in the CDR3. Trimming shortened V by 0 bases and J by 3 bases, and 9 bases separated the two germline ends. Germline CDR1 is MGHRA and CDR2 is YSYEKL. CDR3 sequence (DNA): TGCGCCAGCAGCCAAGAGACAGGTAACAATCAGCCCCAGCATTTT. Protein: CASSQETGNNQPQHF.

This chain links TRBV28 with TRBJ1-5, with 9 bases lining up with TRBD1. Germline assignment: CDR1 MDHEN and CDR2 SYDVKM. Trimming at V came to 9 bases and at J to 4 bases, leaving 19 bases not matched to a gene. CDR3 size: 18 residues. CDR3 sequence (DNA): TGTGCCAGTGGGGGTGGAGGGACAGGGTTTTCACGGAATCAGCCCCAGCATTTT. Amino acids: CASGGGGTGFSRNQPQHF. The variable domain in full, with the rest retrieved from reference TRBV28 and TRBJ1-5, is DVKVTQSSRYLVKRTGEKVFLECVQDMDHENMFWYRQDPGLGLRLIYFSYDVKMKEKGDIPEGYSVSREKKERFSLILESASTNQTSMYLCASGGGGTGFSRNQPQHFGDGTRLSIL.

V usage is TRBV11-2 and J usage is TRBJ1-2; D ambiguous. V was pared by 5 bases and J by 7 bases, with 11 bases between. Germline values: CDR1 SGHAT, CDR2 FQNNGV. The CDR3 is 12 amino acids. CDR3 nucleotide sequence: TGTGCCAGCAGCCCCGGGATAGGTGGCTACACCTTC. Translation: CASSPGIGGYTF.

This sequence joins TRBV6-1 and TRBJ1-4; no firm D call. Trimming removed 6 bases from V and 2 bases from J, with 13 bases in between. This CDR3 region has 15 residues. The germline CDR1 and CDR2 sequences are MNHNS and SASEGT. CDR3 coding DNA: TGTGCCAGCAGGCCTGATTTAGCCACTAATGAAAAACTGTTTTTT. As protein: CASRPDLATNEKLFF.

V is TRBV5-1 and J is TRBJ2-7; 11 bases fit TRBD1. Germline V CDR1 and CDR2: SGHRS, YFSETQ. CDR3 length: 14 amino acids. With V trimmed by 2 bases and J by 5 bases, 3 bases remained unmatched. CDR3 nucleotide sequence: TGCGCCAGCAGCTTAGGACAGGGGGCCCACGAGCAGTACTTC. Amino acids: CASSLGQGAHEQYF.

This clone was counted a single time. This rearrangement joins TRBV5-6 to TRBJ1-4; D possibly corresponds to TRBD1 (6 bases). Trimming took off 4 bases at V and 8 bases at J, with 15 bases between the two ends. CDR1 is SGHDT, CDR2 YYEEEE, per germline. This CDR3 has 14 amino acids. DNA for the CDR3: TGTGCCAGCAGCCTTGGCGGGGGCGGAGAAAAACTGTTTTTT. Protein: CASSLGGGGEKLFF.

The chain combines TRBV27 with TRBJ1-1, with D uncertain. This CDR3 contains 13 residues. V was pared by 6 bases and J by 1 base, with 9 bases between. Germline assignment: CDR1 MNHEY and CDR2 SMNVEV (reference sequence). This CDR3 is CASRLGRNTEAFF. As DNA, the CDR3 is TGTGCCAGCAGACTAGGAAGGAACACTGAAGCTTTCTTT.

The genes are TRBV7-5 and TRBJ1-5. TRBV7-5 is flagged as a pseudogene. The CDR3 sequence is 17 residues long. The CDR3 protein is CVRSLTPVCPSNQPQHF. CDR3 DNA: TGTGTCAGAAGCTTAACTCCGGTATGCCCTAGCAATCAGCCCCAGCATTTT.

This chain connects TRBV28 to TRBJ2-7, with TRBD2 matching over 13 bases. The germline V gene encodes CDR1 MDHEN and CDR2 SYDVKM. V lost 6 bases, J lost 4 bases, and 6 bases stayed unmatched. CDR3 length: 15 residues. The CDR3 sequence is CASRRGLAGVYEQYF. CDR3 sequence (DNA): TGTGCCAGCAGGCGAGGACTAGCGGGAGTATACGAGCAGTACTTC. The variable domain in full, with the rest retrieved from reference TRBV28 and TRBJ2-7, is DVKVTQSSRYLVKRTGEKVFLECVQDMDHENMFWYRQDPGLGLRLIYFSYDVKMKEKGDIPEGYSVSREKKERFSLILESASTNQTSMYLCASRRGLAGVYEQYFGPGTRLTVT.

This clone was detected only a few times. CDR3 loop: CASSLTGGTDTQYF. The CDR3 DNA reads as TGTGCCAGCAGCTTAACAGGGGGCACAGATACGCAGTATTTT. This chain connects TRBV7-3 to TRBJ2-3, with a possible D match to TRBD1 (5 bases). Trimming cost V 0 bases and J 1 base, with 5 bases left between them. CDR1 SGHTA and CDR2 FQGTGA come from the germline V gene. This CDR3 is 14 amino acids long.